The following is a T cell receptor (beta chain) sequence with its context. This clone appeared a few times. The clone's antigen remains unknown. Nothing much larger sits one base from this clone, and base qualities are not available. Looking up the germline V gene (reference sequence) yields CDR1 MNHEY and CDR2 SMNVEV. Unmatched junction bases come to 8, with V trimmed by 0 bases and J by 5 bases. Counted from cysteine to phenylalanine, this CDR3 has 16 amino acids. The retained sequence is limited to the CDR3, 48 bases, with the frame set at the first base. Library preparation employed the immunoSEQ multiplex PCR assay. For the multiplex PCR, a mixture combining 60 forward primers for TCR Vbeta segments and 13 reverse primers for TCR Jbeta segments was used. A multiplex PCR assay on genomic DNA amplified the CDR3 region of rearranged TCR beta genes. Amplified TCR beta libraries were sequenced as 87-base-pair reads on the Illumina HiSeq System. The original methods were these. In a later analysis, some 80 million unique TCR beta chains were counted across the approximately 670 repertoires, and about 9.9 million of these chains were shared by at least two donors. Raw reads were error-corrected and collapsed into unique sequences by a nearest-neighbor algorithm in which closely related sequences were merged to remove PCR and sequencing errors. Alignment of CDR3 sequences to IMGT reference sequences was used to assign V, D and J gene segments. For a sequence to be retained, a match of at least six nucleotides was required to both a V gene segment and a J gene segment. A rearrangement was called productive if the CDR3 had no stop codons and remained in frame with V and J, and every other rearrangement was called non-productive. Following IMGT convention, CDR3 was defined as the stretch from the second conserved V-encoded cysteine to the conserved J-encoded phenylalanine. In an earlier analysis of around 600 of the donors, sequences lacking an unambiguous match to a single V gene segment were excluded. An earlier analysis of some 500 of the donors classified V segments as functional when productive rearrangements were above 56.7% and as segregating when the standard deviation between donors was above 5%. A statistical classification framework was built for diagnosing cytomegalovirus status from the catalog of TCR beta chain sequences. In a later analysis, TCR nucleotide sequences were compared against IMGT/GENE-DB human TR gene sequences so that V and J genes could be assigned. A later analysis assigned CDR3 sequences and most-parsimonious VDJ recombination scenarios with the TCRdist pipeline. In a later analysis, each TCR beta chain was defined by its CDR3 amino acid sequence together with its V-gene family, and reads without a unique V-gene family were excluded. A later analysis removed 592 highly shared, low-generation-probability nucleotide sequences to deal with suspected cross-contamination and a sequencing artifact. For each public chain, a later analysis derived a clonal expansion index from normalized ranks of inferred template counts within each repertoire. In a later analysis, generation probabilities were computed with a VDJ recombination model fitted to out-of-frame rearrangements, and the resulting probabilities were checked against IGoR. Hypergeometric tests were used in a later analysis to score TCR-TCR, TCR-HLA and TCR-CMV co-occurrence, with a repertoire-size bias correction applied to the TCR pairs. False discovery rates were estimated in a later analysis by permuting HLA or CMV assignments 20 times. In a later analysis, co-occurring TCRs were grouped with DBSCAN, and TCRdist sequence similarity was added when clustering was performed within HLA-allele-positive subsets. Repertoires with fewer than 30,000 or more than 120,000 public chains were left out of co-occurrence clustering, as were five repertoires with anomalous nucleotide sharing. Sourced from immuneACCESS, this table was stored by TCRdb with only in-frame sequences that have V and J called. A share of the clones is absent; for the studies checked, an unresolved V gene accounts for under half, and the remainder has no known explanation. V and J calls plus clone size are reproduced from that table; the DNA served to infer D and trimming. Within this sample are around 170,000 clones, with over 75% of them counted one time only. The top ten constitute 2% to 2.5% of the sample.

The cohort consisted of some 730 healthy bone marrow donors. All cohort members were sampled while nominally healthy, although unrecorded immune exposures were likely present. The donor was CMV seronegative and was included in the group of about 350 seronegative cohort members. A peripheral blood sample was collected from each donor, and TCR beta sequencing was performed on peripheral blood mononuclear cells. The Qiagen DNeasy Blood Extraction Kit was used to extract genomic DNA from the blood cell samples. This sample is part of a study of cytomegalovirus exposure and HLA in healthy donors (TCRdb year 2017). Some background on the complete study: In an earlier analysis of roughly 590 of the donors, 276 Gb of sequence data and 90 million to 120 million unique TCR beta sequences from some 170 million T cells were reported. An early release covering roughly 600 HLA-typed donors comprised approximately 290 gigabases of sequencing data and around 80 million unique TCR sequences. Of the 300 to 500 genotyped donors, 70% to 90% were placed in the genetic ancestry cluster associated with self-reported Caucasian donors. The aim of the study was to test whether cataloging public T cell receptors could identify signatures of past pathogen exposure. The study used immunosequencing to profile the T cell repertoires of 666 subjects and linked those repertoires to cytomegalovirus serostatus. Besides the first cohort of around 670 subjects, a separate validation cohort made up of roughly 120 different subjects was used. The study combined high-throughput TCR immunosequencing, statistical association of individual TCRs with disease status, and machine learning to predict cytomegalovirus infection status. In a later analysis, previously published TCR beta repertoires from 550 to 700 donors were re-analyzed and high-resolution HLA genotyping was added so that TCR occurrence patterns could be studied. Rather than using new phenotypic data, the later analysis identified candidate immune exposures from TCR beta sequences and from how often those sequences occurred across donors. An earlier analysis of more than 450 of the donors used high-throughput TCR beta sequencing to judge whether each TCR beta V gene segment behaved as functional or pseudogenic. Donor age, sex, ethnicity and CMV serostatus were compiled alongside the repertoire data. A later genetic analysis used genome-wide SNP genotypes for about 55% of the 666 donors, treating that subset as a discovery cohort. Every discovery cohort repertoire had been produced on one sequencing platform. HLA typing included class I and class II loci at four-digit resolution. The number of donors typed differed by locus, with about 629-640 for A, B, C, DRB1 and DQB1, roughly 520 for DQA1, some 570 for DPA1, and about 450 for DPB1. A handful of DR-DQ haplotypes were handled as single units for association and clustering because linkage in the cohort was strong. Among several hundred genotyped donors of the cohort, an average of around 250,000 unique TCR beta nucleotide sequences was sequenced per donor, of which about 20% were non-productive.

Broad study findings and their caveats: Strong co-occurrence of HLA alleles, especially DR and DQ, made assigning TCR associations to individual alleles difficult. Because the 87-base-pair reads could not distinguish some IMGT-functional V segments, including TRBV6-2 and TRBV6-3, those segments were excluded. In both the original and validation cohorts, the classifier was reported to diagnose cytomegalovirus status with high specificity and sensitivity. In a later genetic analysis, fewer N-insertions in productive TCRs were reported among donors in an Asian-associated ancestry cluster than the approximately 670-donor mean. In an earlier analysis of approximately 590 of the donors, most TCR beta V segments appeared in productive rearrangements about 90% or about 30% of the time, broadly matching IMGT annotations. According to a later analysis, parvovirus B19, influenza, CMV and Epstein-Barr virus appeared linked to several top co-occurrence clusters. Only TCR beta chains were sequenced in this cohort, and the absence of alpha or paired-chain data limited detectable features. A later genetic analysis associated a missense DCLRE1C variant with V-gene and J-gene trimming of TCR beta chains, and an independent cohort replicated the association. The only immune exposure information available for the cohort was CMV serostatus. The presence/absence analyses assumed that sequencing depth was roughly uniform across donors, and that assumption may not be true. Because HLA typing was unavailable for some donors at each locus, only the typed subset was used in association tests. At a false discovery rate of 0.05, a later analysis linked approximately 18,000 TCR beta sequences to specific HLA alleles. A later analysis found that TCR association rates varied across HLA loci, with DRB1 alleles showing the most associated TCRs and HLA-C alleles the fewest. In the study, 164 TCR beta chains were listed as associated with cytomegalovirus. Approximately 18 rarely observed V segments, including chromosome 9 orphons, were excluded from the earlier analysis of about 600 of the donors because counts were too low. A further reported finding was that TCR beta sequences accurately predicted the HLA-A and HLA-B alleles for most subjects in the first cohort. A few of the identified cytomegalovirus-associated TCR beta chains were confirmed in vitro to be specific for cytomegalovirus antigens. According to a later analysis, most CMV-associated TCR beta chains appeared to be HLA-restricted, and the HLA associations seemed to be driven largely by CMV exposure. According to the authors, the approach could potentially be generalized to other disease states and immunological phenotypes. Linkage disequilibrium might explain the correlated functional status among segregating V segments, but an unknown experimental factor could not be excluded. The sequencing pipeline was judged likely to have produced a cluster of highly shared sequence variants as a technical artifact. While some public TCRs were present in many individuals, most TCR sequences turned up only very rarely across donors. Compared with equally common non-associated chains, HLA-associated TCR beta chains in a later analysis were more clonally expanded and had lower generation probabilities.

The sequenced sample consisted of PBMCs. The V and J genes are TRBV27 and TRBJ2-7; 9 middle bases align to TRBD2. This clonotype was obtained from a man aged 55 to 70 in good health and CMV-seronegative. The DNA sequence follows: TGTGCCAGCAGTTTATCCCCGAGCGGGGGGCCACACGAGCAGTACTTC. Translated, this is CASSLSPSGGPHEQYF.